The 7 T cell receptor beta chains in this list originate from one sample, sequenced in a study of monozygotic twins with cystic fibrosis. Using immunoSEQ multiplex PCR, the repertoire was profiled, and TCRdb retains in-frame clones only, with some absent. Of around 34,000 clones in the sample, 80% to 95% were seen once. Sequencing was performed on blood. These receptors all stem from a girl aged 2-10 years with cystic fibrosis.

The chain uses TRBV29-1 and TRBJ2-1; the D is unclear. The CDR3 is 17 amino acids. CDR1 is SQVTM, CDR2 ANQGSEA, per germline. V was pared by 0 bases and J by 0 bases, with 15 bases between. CDR3 in amino acids: CSVEDLRSQSSYNEQFF. The CDR3 nucleotides read TGCAGCGTTGAAGATCTTCGAAGTCAGAGCTCCTACAATGAGCAGTTCTTC.

The chain is built from TRBV11-2 and TRBJ2-7; weak D call: TRBD1 (6 bases). CDR1 and CDR2 from the germline V gene are SGHAT and FQNNGV. V was clipped by 5 bases and J by 3 bases, with 11 bases between them. The CDR3 covers 13 residues. The CDR3 bases are TGTGCCAGCAGCGCCACAGGGAACTACGAGCAGTACTTC. This codes for CASSATGNYEQYF.

The CDR3 bases are TGTGCCAGCAGTGAATTCGAGGGGGCGCCCGGGGCCAACGTCCTGACTTTC. The encoded protein is CASSEFEGAPGANVLTF. The V gene is TRBV6-1, the J gene TRBJ2-6; 7 nucleotides agree with TRBD1. V lost 2 bases, J lost 4 bases, and 8 bases stayed unmatched. There are 17 residues in the CDR3. Germline-derived CDR1 and CDR2 are MNHNS and SASEGT.

V gene TRBV14 combines with J gene TRBJ2-5; TRBD2 might be the D (6 bases). This CDR3 is 15 amino acids long. V was trimmed by 4 bases and J by 4 bases, leaving 16 bases between them. Germline V lookup: CDR1 SGHDN, CDR2 FVKESK. This chain's CDR3 is CASSPRQGTPETQYF. The CDR3 coding sequence is TGTGCCAGCAGCCCCCGCCAAGGGACTCCAGAGACCCAGTACTTC.

The CDR3, as DNA: TGTGCCTGGAGTGAGGGGAGGCGCAATCAGCCCCAGCATTTT. As protein: CAWSEGRRNQPQHF. V usage is TRBV30 and J usage is TRBJ1-5, with TRBD1 as a possible D gene (5 bases). This CDR3 has 14 residues. In germline, CDR1 is GTSNPN, CDR2 SVGIG (reference sequence). Trimming left V 1 base short and J 2 bases short, with 9 bases between.

The chain links TRBV19 to TRBJ2-3, with TRBD2 matching 12 bases. The V gene's germline CDR1 is LNHDA and CDR2 SQIVND (reference sequence). V shed 7 bases and J 5 bases; nucleotides not matched to a gene: 7. This CDR3 is built from 15 residues. In DNA, the CDR3 is TGTGCCAGTACTCCTAGCGGGAGGGCGGTAGATACGCAGTATTTT. Amino acid sequence: CASTPSGRAVDTQYF.

The rearrangement joins TRBV7-2 to TRBJ1-2, with 7 bases matching TRBD1. The CDR3 extends over 13 amino acids. Germline V lookup: CDR1 SGHTA, CDR2 FQGNSA. V trimming: 5 bases; J trimming: 7 bases; junction bases outside the gene matches: 7. The CDR3: CASSPDRDPGYTF. The CDR3 DNA reads TGTGCCAGCAGCCCCGACAGGGATCCTGGCTACACCTTC.